The TCR beta chain described here comes from a study of low-dose radiotherapy and immunotherapy resistance in tumors. Looking at the study overall: Every 2 weeks, cohort 1 got 0.5 Gy, reaching 6.5 Gy to the planning target volume. On an every-two-weeks schedule, patients received intravenous nivolumab 240 mg, along with ipilimumab 1 mg/kg every six weeks.

V was shortened by 4 bases and J by 3 bases, with 19 bases between the two germline ends. The germline CDR1 and CDR2 sequences are SGHVS and FQNEAQ. There are 17 residues in the CDR3. Time point: before trial treatment. The donors' treatment consisted of nivolumab, ipilimumab, aspirin, low-dose cyclophosphamide and low-dose radiotherapy. TRAV- and TRBV-specific primers were used for first-strand cDNA, which covered alpha and beta chains. TCRs were put through approximately 20 PCR cycles of amplification with Phusion. A constant-region primer and the V-primer adapter served as the primer pair. MiXCR, applied by TCRdb to the reads, yields one record per CDR3 protein. The table lists around 76,000 distinct CDR3 sequences, roughly 31% of them singletons. This clonotype has ten or more counts.

This chain uses TRBV7-8 with TRBJ1-5, with TRBD1 as a possible D gene (6 bases). This specimen consisted of PBMCs, obtained before treatment. The clonotype comes from a female donor with ovarian cancer. The CDR3 coding sequence is TGTGCCAGCAGCTCAATACGTAGAGGGACAATCAATCAGCCCCAGCATTTT. It codes for CASSSIRRGTINQPQHF.